The clone carrying this TCR beta chain was seen ten or more times. Antigen: not known. This sample was included in a study of metastatic and nonmetastatic thyroid tumors. Study background: Malignant thyroid and benign thyroid patients provided blood and tumor or nodule tissue whose repertoires were compared.

Prior to thyroid surgery, none of the patients had received any treatment. Notes on the study in general: Benign nodules reportedly had significantly lower TCR beta diversity than malignant thyroid tumors in blood and tumor.

V was pared by 6 bases and J by 0 bases, with 9 bases between. CDR1 and CDR2 from the germline V gene are ENHRY and SYGVKD. The CDR3 consists of 14 residues. Per the original methods: What underpinned the distant-metastasis classifier for papillary thyroid cancer was the set of CDR3 differences across clinicopathological groups. TCRdb re-called clones from the PCR reads using MiXCR. TCRdb, not the authors, supplied the V and J calls. Of 60,000 to 75,000 clones in the sample, just over 4% were seen once. This TCR was sampled from a female donor with papillary thyroid cancer or a benign thyroid nodule (not recorded which). Some clones in this sample may be carry-over from other donors' samples. The sequenced sample consisted of blood. The chain couples TRBV10-3 to TRBJ1-5; no definite D call. Here the CDR3 reads CAISGSNSNQPQHF. The CDR3, as DNA: TGTGCCATCAGCGGATCAAATAGCAATCAGCCCCAGCATTTT.